Listed here are 12 T cell receptor beta chains from one sample, sequenced in a study of blood T cells in healthy people across ages. Through a sample-barcoded 5' primer and a J-beta primer mix, a second PCR was run for roughly 6 to 12 cycles. Using its own MiXCR run on the 5' RACE reads, TCRdb lists one record per CDR3 protein. This table holds around 710,000 distinct CDR3 sequences, 40% to 45% found once. Sequenced: blood. Receptors were obtained from a woman aged 60-70 years in good health.

Concerning this clonotype itself: One junction end does not reproduce the germline sequence, and a read error may be involved. The chain carries TRBV7-7 and TRBJ2-5, with D perhaps matching TRBD1 or TRBD2 (5 bases each). CDR1 and CDR2 (germline): SSHAT, FNYEAQ (reference sequence). This CDR3 is 17 amino acids long. CDR3 in DNA: TGTGCTAGCAGCTTATCCGGGGACGCCAGACGTAGGGAGACCCAGTACTTC. Protein: CASSLSGDARRRETQYF.

The chain joins TRBV21-1 to TRBJ2-1; the D segment call TRBD1 is taken from the table without a DNA check. TRBV21-1 is shown as a pseudogene. This CDR3 region has 16 residues. The DNA of the CDR3 is TGTGCCAGCAGCAATTCGAACCGGCGGACATACAATGAGCAGTTCTTC. Its translation: CASSNSNRRTYNEQFF.

This chain connects TRBV29-1 to TRBJ1-1; D may be TRBD1 (5 bases). Germline V gene lookup returns CDR1 SQVTM and CDR2 ANQGSEA. CDR3 length: 12 residues. The CDR3 sequence: CRVFLDSTKAFF. CDR3 nucleotides: TGCAGGGTGTTTTTAGACAGTACCAAAGCTTTCTTT. The full variable domain, completed using reference TRBV29-1 and TRBJ1-1, is SAVISQKPSRDICQRGTSLTIQCQVDSQVTMMFWYRQQPGQSLTLIATANQGSEATYESGFVIDKFPISRPNLTFSTLTVSNMSPEDSSIYLCRVFLDSTKAFFGQGTRLTVV.

This chain links TRBV11-1 with TRBJ2-5; D uncertain. The CDR3 contains 12 residues. Deletions cut 6 bases from V and 5 bases from J, with 10 bases between. CDR1 and CDR2 (germline): SGHAT, FQDESV (reference sequence). The CDR3 here is CASSTLGETQYF. Here the CDR3 DNA reads TGTGCCAGCAGTACTTTGGGGGAGACCCAGTACTTC.

This clonotype was seen a handful of times. The genes are TRBV24-1 and TRBJ2-7, with TRBD1 identical over 11 bases. The CDR3 has 16 amino acids. V lost 4 bases, J lost 0 bases, and 4 bases stayed unmatched. Per the germline V gene, CDR1 is KGHDR and CDR2 is SFDVKD. CDR3 coding DNA: TGTGCCACCAGTGAAGTTGGGACAGGGGGCTCCTACGAGCAGTACTTC. It yields the protein CATSEVGTGGSYEQYF.

The sample holds many counts of this clonotype. The chain couples TRBV28 to TRBJ1-1; 8 positions match TRBD1. From germline, CDR1 is MDHEN and CDR2 SYDVKM. The J segment lost 4 bases and the V segment lost 2 bases, leaving 3 bases of the junction unmatched. This CDR3 has 14 residues. The CDR3 DNA sequence: TGTGCCAGCAGTTTAACAGGGGGTGTCACTGAAGCTTTCTTT. Protein: CASSLTGGVTEAFF.

This clonotype was seen at least ten times. The V gene is TRBV24-1, the J gene TRBJ2-1; D is unresolved. Trimming cost V 4 bases and J 1 base, with 10 bases left between them. The CDR3 is made up of 15 amino acids. Germline assignment: CDR1 KGHDR and CDR2 SFDVKD. CDR3 DNA sequence: TGTGCCACCAGTGAAGCGAAGGGATCCTACAATGAGCAGTTCTTC. The encoded protein is CATSEAKGSYNEQFF.

The V call is TRBV7-7, the J call TRBJ2-5, with unresolved D. Between the trimmed V and J ends, which lost 1 base and 3 bases, there was a span of 9 bases. CDR1 SSHAT and CDR2 FNYEAQ come from the germline V gene (reference sequence). The CDR3 loop spans 14 amino acids. CDR3 sequence reads: CASSLGLGKETQYF. The DNA of the CDR3 is TGTGCCAGCAGCTTAGGACTCGGAAAAGAGACCCAGTACTTC. Full variable domain (rest looked up from reference TRBV7-7 and TRBJ2-5): GAGVSQSPRYKVTKRGQDVTLRCDPISSHATLYWYQQALGQGPEFLTYFNYEAQPDKSGLPSDRFSAERPEGSISTLTIQRTEQRDSAMYRCASSLGLGKETQYFGPGTRLLVL.

This clonotype was recorded many times. This chain connects TRBV11-2 to TRBJ2-1, with TRBD1 identical over 7 bases. Trimming at V came to 7 bases and at J to 9 bases, leaving 12 bases not matched to a gene. The CDR3 loop spans 14 amino acids. Germline V gives CDR1 SGHAT, CDR2 FQNNGV. The CDR3 DNA is TGTGCCAGCACCTCGGGACAGCCGGGCGGTGAGCAGTTCTTC. Protein product: CASTSGQPGGEQFF.

With respect to this clonotype: The junction differs from germline at one of its ends, possibly a read error. V and J are TRBV5-1 and TRBJ1-2; 8 bases match TRBD1. CDR1 is SGHRS and CDR2 is YFSETQ in the germline V gene. CDR3 size: 16 residues. The CDR3 loop is CASSPQGQGTSYGDTF. Here the CDR3 DNA reads TGCGCCAGCAGCCCGCAAGGACAGGGCACCTCCTATGGCGACACCTTC.

The gene calls are TRBV7-6 and TRBJ1-2; D possibly corresponds to TRBD1 (6 bases). Trimming stripped 1 base from V and 6 bases from J, with 18 bases between. Germline CDR1 reads SGHVS; CDR2 reads FNYEAQ. The CDR3 length is 16 residues. CDR3 sequence reads: CASSLDLGGAPDGYTF. For the CDR3, the DNA is TGTGCCAGCAGCTTAGATCTAGGGGGGGCGCCCGATGGCTACACCTTC.

The gene calls are TRBV20-1 and TRBJ1-2; D might be TRBD1 (6 bases). The CDR3 length is 14 residues. Germline values: CDR1 DFQATT, CDR2 SNEGSKA (reference sequence). Between the trimmed V and J ends, which lost 1 base and 6 bases, there was a span of 15 bases. CDR3 DNA: TGCAGTGCTAGAGGCGGGGGCGAGTATAATGGCTACACCTTC. Protein sequence: CSARGGGEYNGYTF.